Below are 32 T cell receptor beta chains sequenced from a single sample in a study of chemoradiotherapy in HPV16-positive cancers. The repertoire was sequenced with immunoSEQ multiplex PCR; TCRdb's copy has only in-frame clones and lacks some. Here the sample spans about 7,500 clones, 60% to 80% being singletons. The sample in question was tumor tissue, obtained from a patient who underwent chemoradiotherapy. These receptors all stem from a human donor with HPV-associated anogenital cancer.

The rearrangement links TRBV2 to TRBJ1-6; D is uncertain. CDR1 and CDR2 from the germline V gene are SNHLY and FYNNEI. Trimming took off 11 bases at V and 2 bases at J, with 16 bases between the two ends. This CDR3 contains 15 residues. DNA for the CDR3: TGTGCCTATAGCACCCAGGTCGCCTATAATTCACCCCTCCACTTT. This encodes CAYSTQVAYNSPLHF.

V is TRBV30 and J is TRBJ2-2, with D uncertain. This CDR3 contains 15 residues. Trimming removed 0 bases from V and 7 bases from J, with 15 bases in between. CDR1 and CDR2 (germline): GTSNPN, SVGIG (reference sequence). The CDR3 sequence: CAWSVRASHVGELFF. The CDR3 DNA reads as TGTGCCTGGAGTGTACGGGCTTCCCACGTCGGGGAGCTGTTTTTT.

This clone was seen more than once but under ten times. This chain's CDR3 is CASRAYPGGYTF. The DNA of the CDR3 is TGTGCCAGCAGAGCCTACCCTGGGGGCTACACCTTC. V usage is TRBV9 and J usage is TRBJ1-2; D is unresolved. The germline V gene has CDR1 SGDLS and CDR2 YYNGEE. The CDR3 is 12 residues long. V gave up 5 bases and J gave up 8 bases, with 13 bases separating them.

The chain recombines TRBV5-6 with TRBJ2-7, with 10 nucleotides matching TRBD2. With 1 base clipped from V and 2 bases from J, the junction kept 6 bases outside the gene matches. CDR3 size: 16 residues. Germline V lookup: CDR1 SGHDT, CDR2 YYEEEE. The CDR3 region is CASSLLLAGHTYEQYF. As DNA, the CDR3 is TGTGCCAGCAGCTTGCTACTAGCGGGGCACACCTACGAGCAGTACTTC.

The sample holds a few counts of this clone. The V gene is TRBV27, the J gene TRBJ2-7, with a possible D match to TRBD1 (6 bases). Germline CDR1 is MNHEY and CDR2 is SMNVEV (reference sequence). CDR3 length: 15 residues. V dropped 4 bases and J dropped 4 bases, with 17 bases sitting between them. The CDR3 nucleotides are TGTGCCAGCAGTTCTGGGGGCGAGGGGCGATACGAGCAGTACTTC. Translated: CASSSGGEGRYEQYF.

This sequence joins TRBV18 and TRBJ1-1; TRBD1 agrees at 8 bases. The ends lost 5 bases at V and 4 bases at J; junction bases unmatched: 6. The germline CDR1 and CDR2 sequences are KGHSH and LQKENI. The length of the CDR3 is 14 residues. CDR3 nucleotides: TGTGCCAGCTCATTTACAGGGGGTAGCACTGAAGCTTTCTTT. This codes for CASSFTGGSTEAFF.

This rearrangement joins TRBV18 to TRBJ2-2; 7 bases align to TRBD1. The V gene end was trimmed by 4 bases and the J gene end by 0 bases; junction bases not matched to a gene: 5. This CDR3 is 16 amino acids long. CDR1 KGHSH and CDR2 LQKENI come from the germline V gene. CDR3 DNA: TGTGCCAGCTCACGACCGGGACAGCCGAACACCGGGGAGCTGTTTTTT. This translates into CASSRPGQPNTGELFF.

The J gene is TRBJ1-6, the V gene TRBV2; TRBD1 matches at 7 bases. From germline, CDR1 is SNHLY and CDR2 FYNNEI. J was trimmed by 9 bases and V by 4 bases; bases with no gene match: 9. This CDR3 contains 15 residues. This CDR3 reads CASSVSGRGPSPLHF. CDR3 coding DNA: TGTGCCAGCAGTGTAAGTGGGAGGGGGCCTTCACCCCTCCACTTT.

This clone was found a few times. This chain joins TRBV6-6 and TRBJ1-1, with D tentatively TRBD1 (5 bases). The CDR3 contains 14 residues. With 4 bases removed from V and 1 base from J, the gap between germline ends came to 10 bases. The germline V gene has CDR1 MNHNY and CDR2 SVGAGI (reference sequence). The CDR3 DNA reads as TGTGCCAGCAGTTTCAAGGGGAGGAACACTGAAGCTTTCTTT. Translation gives CASSFKGRNTEAFF.

The sample holds a few counts of this clone. The V gene is TRBV2, the J gene TRBJ1-2, with 8 bases lining up with TRBD1. CDR1 and CDR2 from the germline V gene are SNHLY and FYNNEI. The CDR3 is 14 amino acids. J lost 6 bases, V lost 1 base, and 4 bases had no gene match. CDR3 sequence: CASSEDRGIDGYTF. The CDR3 bases are TGTGCCAGCAGTGAAGACAGGGGGATAGATGGCTACACCTTC.

This clone was counted once. The genes are TRBV5-4 and TRBJ2-1; 14 bases are shared with TRBD2. V gave up 4 bases and J gave up 0 bases; unmatched junction bases: 3. The germline V gene has CDR1 SGHNT and CDR2 YYREEE (reference sequence). This CDR3 region has 17 residues. CDR3 in amino acids: CASSSGLAGGSYNEQFF. The CDR3 DNA sequence: TGTGCCAGCAGCAGCGGACTAGCGGGGGGCTCCTACAATGAGCAGTTCTTC. Drawing the rest from reference TRBV5-4 and TRBJ2-1, the complete variable domain is ETGVTQSPTHLIKTRGQQVTLRCSSQSGHNTVSWYQQALGQGPQFIFQYYREEENGRGNFPPRFSGLQFPNYSSELNVNALELDDSALYLCASSSGLAGGSYNEQFFGPGTRLTVL.

The chain combines TRBV18 with TRBJ2-3; no clear D. The CDR3 covers 16 residues. Trimming removed 3 bases at V and 0 bases at J, with 13 bases between. Germline assignment: CDR1 KGHSH and CDR2 LQKENI. This CDR3 is CASSPPSRTSTDTQYF. The CDR3 coding sequence is TGTGCCAGCTCACCCCCCTCTAGGACCAGCACAGATACGCAGTATTTT.

The chain combines TRBV7-2 with TRBJ1-2; maybe TRBD1 (5 bases). Germline-derived CDR1 and CDR2 are SGHTA and FQGNSA. There are 13 residues in the CDR3. V dropped 3 bases and J dropped 7 bases, with 12 bases sitting between them. The CDR3 loop reads CASSLNSGGGYTF. CDR3 bases: TGTGCCAGCAGCTTGAATTCGGGGGGTGGCTACACCTTC.

The J gene is TRBJ2-3, the V gene TRBV7-3; 8 nucleotides align to TRBD1. Unmatched junction bases numbered 4, after V lost 5 bases and J lost 0 bases. This CDR3 region has 15 residues. Germline values: CDR1 SGHTA, CDR2 FQGTGA. The CDR3 region is CASSQDRASTDTQYF. Written as DNA, the CDR3 is TGTGCCAGCAGCCAGGACAGGGCTAGCACAGATACGCAGTATTTT.

The chain recombines TRBV29-1 with TRBJ2-1, with D hard to call. Germline V gives CDR1 SQVTM, CDR2 ANQGSEA. V lost 5 bases to trimming and J lost 10 bases, with 9 bases between them. The CDR3 is made up of 10 amino acids. CDR3 amino acids: CSVRTREQFF. CDR3 DNA sequence: TGCAGCGTTAGGACCCGGGAGCAGTTCTTC.

The rearrangement joins TRBV30 to TRBJ2-1; 8 positions match TRBD2. The CDR3 sequence is 15 residues long. Trimming removed 2 bases from V and 1 base from J; junction bases left unmatched: 4. CDR1 GTSNPN and CDR2 SVGIG come from the germline V gene (reference sequence). Here the CDR3 DNA reads TGTGCCTGGAGTCTGGTAGCGGGGTCCTACAATGAGCAGTTCTTC. It specifies CAWSLVAGSYNEQFF.

This sequence joins TRBV5-1 and TRBJ1-1, with D hard to call. This CDR3 is 14 amino acids long. V gave up 2 bases and J gave up 0 bases, with 8 bases separating them. The germline CDR1 and CDR2 sequences are SGHRS and YFSETQ. Written as DNA, the CDR3 is TGCGCCAGCAGCTTCGGGAACATGAACACTGAAGCTTTCTTT. This encodes CASSFGNMNTEAFF.

The chain is built from TRBV7-9 and TRBJ1-2, with D possibly matching TRBD1 (6 bases). Trimming left V 9 bases short and J 4 bases short, with 15 bases between. The CDR3 has 13 residues. Germline-derived CDR1 and CDR2 are SEHNR and FQNEAQ (reference sequence). The CDR3, as DNA: TGTGCCAGTTTAAGAGGGGGTAGCTATGGCTACACCTTC. Translating gives CASLRGGSYGYTF.

The chain has TRBV5-1 and TRBJ2-1; D not resolved. CDR3 length equals 15 residues. Germline loops: CDR1 SGHRS, CDR2 YFSETQ. V shed 5 bases and J shed 0 bases, with 12 bases lying between them. CDR3 coding DNA: TGCGCCAGCAGTCCCCTGTCGGACTCCTACAATGAGCAGTTCTTC. Translated, it gives CASSPLSDSYNEQFF.

The rearrangement joins TRBV28 to TRBJ1-2, with D unresolved. The V gene's germline CDR1 is MDHEN and CDR2 SYDVKM. The V end was cut by 6 bases, the J end by 5 bases, with 10 bases between. There are 12 residues in the CDR3. The CDR3 region is CASRLGEYGYTF. The CDR3 DNA reads as TGTGCCAGCAGACTTGGGGAGTATGGCTACACCTTC.

The rearrangement uses TRBV5-1 and TRBJ2-6; D is undetermined. The CDR3 is 15 residues long. The V and J ends lost 1 base and 0 bases respectively, with 5 bases between them. CDR1 is SGHRS, CDR2 YFSETQ, per germline. The CDR3 is CASSLQGSGANVLTF. Written as DNA, the CDR3 is TGCGCCAGCAGCTTGCAAGGCTCTGGGGCCAACGTCCTGACTTTC.

The count of this clone is one. The chain is built from TRBV5-1 and TRBJ2-3, with D maybe TRBD2 (5 bases). The CDR3 totals 13 residues. Germline CDR1 and CDR2: SGHRS and YFSETQ. Trimming stripped 5 bases from V and 1 base from J, with 8 bases between. The CDR3: CASSEGGTDTQYF. CDR3 in DNA: TGCGCCAGCAGTGAGGGTGGCACAGATACGCAGTATTTT.

This chain uses TRBV5-6 with TRBJ2-2; D remains unclear. The CDR3 has 13 residues. Germline CDR1 SGHDT, CDR2 YYEEEE. Trimming removed 0 bases from V and 7 bases from J, with 7 bases in between. The CDR3 region has the DNA TGTGCCAGCAGCTTGGCCAGAGGCGGGGAGCTGTTTTTT. Translating it yields CASSLARGGELFF.

This clone was seen only a few times. The CDR3 DNA sequence: TGTGCCAGCAGCTTAGAAGTAGGGCGGGGAAACATTCAGTACTTC. Translated: CASSLEVGRGNIQYF. The V call is TRBV7-6, the J call TRBJ2-4; a possible D gene is TRBD2 (6 bases). The germline gives CDR1 SGHVS, CDR2 FNYEAQ. The V and J ends lost 1 base and 6 bases respectively, with 13 bases between them. The CDR3 runs 15 residues. The full variable domain, rest sourced from reference TRBV7-6 and TRBJ2-4, is GAGVSQSPRYKVTKRGQDVALRCDPISGHVSLYWYRQALGQGPEFLTYFNYEAQQDKSGLPNDRFSAERPEGSISTLTIQRTEQRDSAMYRCASSLEVGRGNIQYFGAGTRLSVL.

The chain recombines TRBV7-9 with TRBJ1-3; D ambiguous. Deletions cut 6 bases from V and 3 bases from J, with 21 bases between. The CDR3 runs to 17 residues. Germline-derived CDR1 and CDR2 are SEHNR and FQNEAQ (reference sequence). CDR3 amino acids: CASRASGSPSFGNTIYF. CDR3 DNA: TGTGCCAGCAGGGCATCTGGGTCTCCGAGCTTTGGAAACACCATATATTTT.

CDR3 coding DNA: TGTGCCAGCAGCCTCCGGGACAGGTATAATTCACCCCTCCACTTT. This codes for CASSLRDRYNSPLHF. The chain combines TRBV5-5 with TRBJ1-6; 8 bases match TRBD1. This CDR3 region has 15 residues. Germline V gives CDR1 SGHKS, CDR2 YYEKEE (reference sequence). J was trimmed by 4 bases and V by 4 bases; bases with no gene match: 4.

This clone was observed a few times. The chain has TRBV5-5 and TRBJ2-3; D remains ambiguous. Deletions cut 0 bases from V and 5 bases from J, with 1 base between. CDR1 and CDR2 (germline): SGHKS, YYEKEE (reference sequence). The CDR3 sequence is 11 residues long. For the CDR3, the DNA is TGTGCCAGCAGCTTGGAAGATACGCAGTATTTT. Protein: CASSLEDTQYF.

V is TRBV7-2 and J is TRBJ2-3; perhaps D is TRBD1 or TRBD2 (5 bases each). The CDR3 is 14 amino acids. The V end was cut by 6 bases, the J end by 2 bases, with 12 bases between. Looked up from germline, CDR1 is SGHTA and CDR2 is FQGNSA. CDR3 loop: CASRGDQHTDTQYF. The CDR3 region has the DNA TGTGCCAGCAGAGGGGACCAACACACAGATACGCAGTATTTT.

V usage is TRBV19 and J usage is TRBJ2-5; D is possibly TRBD1 or TRBD2 (5 bases each). The CDR3 covers 13 residues. Germline values: CDR1 LNHDA, CDR2 SQIVND (reference sequence). V dropped 5 bases and J dropped 4 bases, with 11 bases sitting between them. CDR3 bases: TGTGCCAGTAGTGGCCGGGACGGAGAGACCCAGTACTTC. Translating gives CASSGRDGETQYF.

The V gene is TRBV28, the J gene TRBJ2-1; 9 bases map to TRBD2. V was pared by 7 bases and J by 8 bases, with 9 bases of the junction left unmatched. The CDR3 length is 14 residues. Germline V gives CDR1 MDHEN, CDR2 SYDVKM. The CDR3 loop is CASITAGGSDEQFF. The CDR3 nucleotides are TGTGCCAGCATTACAGCGGGAGGCTCCGATGAGCAGTTCTTC.

The chain couples TRBV7-2 to TRBJ2-7; D uncertain. Germline CDR1 is SGHTA and CDR2 is FQGNSA. This CDR3 has 13 amino acids. The V end lost 1 base, the J end lost 4 bases, and 8 bases lay between the germline ends. The CDR3 nucleotides are TGTGCCAGCAGCTTAGAGGAGCGTTACGAGCAGTACTTC. Protein: CASSLEERYEQYF.

The chain has TRBV5-4 and TRBJ2-5; the D is unclear. From germline, CDR1 is SGHNT and CDR2 YYREEE (reference sequence). The ends were cut back, 4 bases at V and 1 base at J, with 17 bases in the middle. This CDR3 contains 16 residues. The CDR3 DNA follows: TGTGCCAGCAGCCCACCCGGCAACGGGCCCCAAGAGACCCAGTACTTC. Translating gives CASSPPGNGPQETQYF.